The clone carrying this TCR beta chain occurred a few times. The data were taken from a study of blood T cell repertoires in COVID-19. Study at large: Researchers got acute and convalescent COVID-19 samples from the United States, Italy and Spain. From T cells, B-cell-depleted T cells, or PBMCs came the material, which was cDNA or gDNA.

The CDR3 is 16 residues long. V dropped 0 bases and J dropped 4 bases, with 13 bases sitting between them. The germline gives CDR1 SGDLS, CDR2 YYNGEE. As handled by the study authors: Amplifying reference gene primers gave estimates of nucleated cell counts. The protocol was immunoSEQ multiplex PCR, while the TCRdb copy is restricted to in-frame clones and leaves out a portion. V and J calls and clone size are those listed in that table; D and trimming were worked out from the DNA. The top ten hold about a fifth of the sample, which has approximately 90,000 clones, 75% to 85% seen once. The origin of this receptor is a woman older than 75 with acute or convalescent COVID-19. The chain recombines TRBV9 with TRBJ2-2; possible D gene TRBD1, 5 bases. Sequencing was carried out using peripheral blood. The CDR3 region is CASSVGEGEGTGELFF. DNA for the CDR3: TGTGCCAGCAGCGTAGGGGAAGGGGAAGGCACCGGGGAGCTGTTTTTT.